Listed below are T cell receptor beta chains from one sample, sequenced in a study of spatial heterogeneity in lung cancer. TCRdb re-derived calls from the 5' RACE reads in MiXCR, one entry per CDR3 protein. The table records tens of thousands of distinct CDR3 sequences, around 7.5% of them present only once. The starting material was PBMCs, obtained at surgery. These receptors were collected from a male donor with early-stage non-small cell lung cancer. Both conserved end residues are trimmed from each CDR3.

j_gene	v_gene	CDR3aa
TRBJ1-1	TRBV5-1	ASSRGTENTEAF
TRBJ1-3	TRBV5-1	ASSREGSGNTIY
TRBJ2-1	TRBV10-3	AISFAGGPDNEQF
TRBJ1-1	TRBV12-3/TRBV12-4	ASSSARRTEAF
TRBJ2-2	TRBV19	ASNSGGNTGELF
TRBJ2-3	TRBV4-1	ASSQQKEGSTQY
TRBJ2-1	TRBV27	ASSSYQVQGNEQF
TRBJ1-1	TRBV7-8	ASSPYRVLGVNTEAF
TRBJ1-2	TRBV27	ASSPTGGHNYGYT
TRBJ2-1	TRBV6-5	ASSWNPYNEQF
TRBJ2-5	TRBV15	ATSRAPPLQETQY
TRBJ1-4	TRBV6-2/TRBV6-3	ASSSGLGRPATNEKLF
TRBJ2-3	TRBV3-1	ASSLYSGGALDTQY
TRBJ2-5	TRBV7-2	ASSLLPSGNQETQY
TRBJ2-6	TRBV4-2	ASSHDGGQGFSGANVLT
TRBJ2-3	TRBV7-2	ASSPRRARDTDTQY
TRBJ2-1	TRBV2	ASPSGKPNEQF
TRBJ2-1	TRBV7-2	ASSSLDTNEQF
TRBJ2-3	TRBV2	ASTSGGGSDTQY
TRBJ1-2	TRBV30	ASSRDRGKRNGYT
TRBJ2-3	TRBV5-1	ASSLGDRVTDTQY
TRBJ2-1	TRBV6-2/TRBV6-3	ASSYGTTYNEQF
TRBJ1-1	TRBV27	ASNRGEGTEAF
TRBJ2-2	TRBV6-5	ASSYSKRANGELF
TRBJ2-1	TRBV4-2	ASSQGVRTGGRNEQF
TRBJ2-3	TRBV20-1	SGEGQGIDTQY
TRBJ1-5	TRBV27	ASSLSTGGGQPQH
TRBJ2-6	TRBV9	ASSARDTLWGPGANVLT
TRBJ1-1	TRBV6-2/TRBV6-3	ASSYSYLEAF
TRBJ2-1	TRBV7-2	ASSPRPDLDEQF
TRBJ1-5	TRBV4-1	ASSQPDRFNQPQH
TRBJ1-2	TRBV6-2/TRBV6-3	ASSGYTGARGYT
TRBJ1-2	TRBV5-1	ASSFDGIGLVGYT
TRBJ2-1	TRBV12-3/TRBV12-4	ASRLTGAYEQF
TRBJ2-3	TRBV7-6	ASSLAGTGNTQY
TRBJ1-5	TRBV6-2/TRBV6-3	ASSYSGGHQPQH
TRBJ2-2	TRBV7-9	ASSSTGSGELF
TRBJ1-2	TRBV12-3/TRBV12-4	ASRGGQGESGYT
TRBJ2-3	TRBV6-1	ASSERRLGSTDTQY
TRBJ2-1	TRBV6-2/TRBV6-3	ASLTGGASSYNEQF
TRBJ1-2	TRBV20-1	SASPTGDYGYT
TRBJ1-1	TRBV7-9	ASSPTANTEAF
TRBJ1-4	TRBV6-5	ASSYSPSGPYEKLF
TRBJ2-7	TRBV6-2/TRBV6-3	ASSTAGDYYEQY
TRBJ2-2	TRBV7-9	ASSLGTGVQGAEELF
TRBJ2-5	TRBV7-9	ASSTSGGSQETQY
TRBJ2-1	TRBV24-1	ATGQTSSYNEQF
TRBJ1-4	TRBV4-3	ASSQVGAGDNEKLF